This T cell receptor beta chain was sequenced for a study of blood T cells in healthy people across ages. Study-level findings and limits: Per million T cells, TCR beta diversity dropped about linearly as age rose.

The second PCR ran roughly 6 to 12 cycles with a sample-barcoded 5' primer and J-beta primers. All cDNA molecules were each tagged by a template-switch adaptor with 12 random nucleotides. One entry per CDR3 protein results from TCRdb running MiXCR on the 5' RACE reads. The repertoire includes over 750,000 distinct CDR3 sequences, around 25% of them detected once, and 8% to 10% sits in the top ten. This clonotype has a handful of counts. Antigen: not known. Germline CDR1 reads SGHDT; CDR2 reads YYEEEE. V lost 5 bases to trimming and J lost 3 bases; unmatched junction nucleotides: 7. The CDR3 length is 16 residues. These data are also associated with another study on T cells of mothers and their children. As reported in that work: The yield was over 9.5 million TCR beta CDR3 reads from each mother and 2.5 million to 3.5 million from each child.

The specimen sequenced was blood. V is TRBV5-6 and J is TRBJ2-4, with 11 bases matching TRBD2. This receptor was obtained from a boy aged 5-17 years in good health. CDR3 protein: CASSSGGAGVKNIQYF. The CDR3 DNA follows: TGTGCCAGCAGTAGCGGGGGGGCCGGGGTCAAAAACATTCAGTACTTC.